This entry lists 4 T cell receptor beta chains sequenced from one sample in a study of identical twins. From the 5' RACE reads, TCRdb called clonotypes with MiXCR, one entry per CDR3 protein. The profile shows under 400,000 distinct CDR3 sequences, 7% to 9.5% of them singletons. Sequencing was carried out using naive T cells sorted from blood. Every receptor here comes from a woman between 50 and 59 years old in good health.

The CDR3 region has the DNA TGTGCCAGCAGGGGACATAGCAGCAATCAGCCCCAGCATTTT. As protein: CASRGHSSNQPQHF. This sequence joins TRBV25-1 and TRBJ1-5, with D tentatively TRBD1 (6 bases). The CDR3 consists of 14 residues. Germline lookup yields CDR1 MGHDK and CDR2 SYGVNS. Trimming left V 6 bases short and J 1 base short, with 10 bases between. The full variable domain, in which reference TRBV25-1 and TRBJ1-5 provide the parts outside the CDR3, is EADIYQTPRYLVIGTGKKITLECSQTMGHDKMYWYQQDPGMELHLIHYSYGVNSTEKGDLSSESTVSRIRTEHFPLTLESARPSHTSQYLCASRGHSSNQPQHFGDGTRLSIL.

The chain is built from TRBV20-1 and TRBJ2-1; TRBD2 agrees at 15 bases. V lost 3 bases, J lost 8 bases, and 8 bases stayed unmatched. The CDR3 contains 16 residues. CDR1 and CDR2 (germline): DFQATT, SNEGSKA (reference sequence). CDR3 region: CSARPRTSGRVYEQFF. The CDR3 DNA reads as TGCAGTGCTAGGCCTAGGACTAGCGGGAGGGTCTATGAGCAGTTCTTC.

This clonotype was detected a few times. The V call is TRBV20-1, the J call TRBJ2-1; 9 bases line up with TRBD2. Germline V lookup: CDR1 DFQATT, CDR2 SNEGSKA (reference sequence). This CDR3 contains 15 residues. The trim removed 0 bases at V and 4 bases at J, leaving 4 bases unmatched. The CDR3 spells CSAREPSGIYNEQFF. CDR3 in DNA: TGCAGTGCTAGAGAGCCTAGCGGGATTTACAATGAGCAGTTCTTC.

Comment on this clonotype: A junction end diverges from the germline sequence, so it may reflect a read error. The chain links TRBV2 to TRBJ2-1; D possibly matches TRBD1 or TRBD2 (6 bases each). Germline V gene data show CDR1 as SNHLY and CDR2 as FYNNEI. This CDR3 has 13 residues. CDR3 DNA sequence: TGTGCCGGCGGCCATCGGAGGGACAATGAGCAATTCTTC. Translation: CAGGHRRDNEQFF.